Here is one TCR beta chain with its context. In germline, CDR1 is SGHNT, CDR2 YENEEA. This CDR3 contains 13 residues. V was trimmed by 1 base and J by 9 bases, leaving 10 bases between them. This sample was included in a study of shared clonotypes between healthy human individuals. This table comes from immunoSEQ multiplex PCR, and its TCRdb copy is limited to in-frame clones, with some not included. This table holds around 340,000 clones, roughly 70% found once. This receptor was taken from a man aged 25-40 years in good health. The sequencing sample was made of memory CD4+ T cells sorted from blood. Subset: CD45RA-negative fraction. The chain is built from TRBV11-3 and TRBJ2-1; no clear D gene. The CDR3 sequence is CASSLAPTGEQFF. The CDR3 DNA sequence: TGTGCCAGCAGCTTAGCGCCCACCGGTGAGCAGTTCTTC.